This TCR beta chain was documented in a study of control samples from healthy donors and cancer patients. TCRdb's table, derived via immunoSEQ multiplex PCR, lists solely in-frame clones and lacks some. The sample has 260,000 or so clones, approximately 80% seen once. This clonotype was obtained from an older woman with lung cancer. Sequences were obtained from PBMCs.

DNA of the CDR3: TGCGCCAGCAGCCTCACCGGGACAGGGAAGTACGAGCAGTACTTC. Residues: CASSLTGTGKYEQYF. The chain joins TRBV5-1 to TRBJ2-7; 9 bases map to TRBD1. The CDR3 sequence is 15 residues long. The germline gives CDR1 SGHRS, CDR2 YFSETQ. The V segment lost 4 bases and the J segment 4 bases; nucleotides outside the gene matches: 9.